The 16 T cell receptor beta chains in this list originate from one sample, sequenced in a study of brain T cells in children with intractable seizures. Produced via immunoSEQ multiplex PCR; TCRdb's table is partial and in-frame only. The sample lists hundreds of thousands of clones, 85% to 95% seen once, with around 5% in the top ten. Indicated time point: blood from clinic visit 5 months post-surgery; TSC patient then seizure free. Sequencing was performed on peripheral blood, taken 4 to 5 months after surgery. These receptors all stem from a boy younger than two with tuberous sclerosis and intractable seizures.

J is TRBJ1-4 and V is TRBV18, with 7 bases that match TRBD1. With 1 base clipped from V and 5 bases from J, the junction kept 10 bases outside the gene matches. CDR1 is KGHSH, CDR2 LQKENI, per germline. This CDR3 comprises 17 residues. CDR3 in DNA: TGTGCCAGCTCACCACGGTTCGACAGGGTTCGGAATGAAAAACTGTTTTTT. Translation: CASSPRFDRVRNEKLFF.

The J gene is TRBJ2-1, the V gene TRBV29-1, with 11 bases fitting TRBD2. This CDR3 has 15 amino acids. The V gene end was trimmed by 3 bases and the J gene end by 0 bases; junction bases not matched to a gene: 1. Germline assignment: CDR1 SQVTM and CDR2 ANQGSEA. The CDR3: CSVDTSGSSYNEQFF. The CDR3, as DNA: TGCAGCGTTGACACTAGCGGGAGCTCCTACAATGAGCAGTTCTTC.

The V call is TRBV18, the J call TRBJ2-2, with 9 positions matching TRBD2. Germline assignment: CDR1 KGHSH and CDR2 LQKENI. V was clipped by 5 bases and J by 0 bases; unmatched bases: 4. This CDR3 is built from 16 residues. This chain's CDR3 is CASSALAGANTGELFF. The CDR3, as DNA: TGTGCCAGCTCAGCATTAGCGGGAGCGAACACCGGGGAGCTGTTTTTT. Combining the CDR3 with reference TRBV18 and TRBJ2-2 gives the whole variable domain NAGVMQNPRHLVRRRGQEARLRCSPMKGHSHVYWYRQLPEEGLKFMVYLQKENIIDESGMPKERFSAEFPKEGPSILRIQQVVRGDSAAYFCASSALAGANTGELFFGEGSRLTVL.

In its sample, this clone was seen a few times. Here the CDR3 DNA reads TGTGCCTGGAGTAGTAACAGGGGGACCGAGCAGTACTTC. Residues: CAWSSNRGTEQYF. This chain uses TRBV30 with TRBJ2-7; TRBD1 aligns across 8 bases. Per germline, CDR1 GTSNPN and CDR2 SVGIG (reference sequence). J gave up 6 bases and V 2 bases, and 6 bases lay outside the gene matches. The CDR3 runs to 13 residues. Variable domain in full (rest from reference TRBV30 and TRBJ2-7): SQTIHQWPATLVQPVGSPLSLECTVEGTSNPNLYWYRQAAGRGLQLLFYSVGIGQISSEVPQNLSASRPQDRQFILSSKKLLLSDSGFYLCAWSSNRGTEQYFGPGTRLTVT.

This chain links TRBV10-3 with TRBJ2-5, with 12 bases that match TRBD2. V lost 6 bases to trimming and J lost 4 bases; unmatched junction nucleotides: 6. Germline values: CDR1 ENHRY, CDR2 SYGVKD. The CDR3 is 15 amino acids. In DNA, the CDR3 is TGTGCCATCAGGGGACTAGCGGGTGATAGAGAGACCCAGTACTTC. Translation gives CAIRGLAGDRETQYF.

For the CDR3, the DNA is TGTGCCAGCAGCTTAACCACCTGGGATGAATCACCCCTCCACTTT. Translated, it gives CASSLTTWDESPLHF. The chain links TRBV5-6 to TRBJ1-6, with D unclear. The CDR3 is 15 residues long. V lost 2 bases, J lost 10 bases, and 16 bases lay in between. Germline V lookup: CDR1 SGHDT, CDR2 YYEEEE. Full variable domain (rest looked up from reference TRBV5-6 and TRBJ1-6): DAGVTQSPTHLIKTRGQQVTLRCSPKSGHDTVSWYQQALGQGPQFIFQYYEEEERQRGNFPDRFSGHQFPNYSSELNVNALLLGDSALYLCASSLTTWDESPLHFGNGTRLTVT.

With regard to this clone: At one end the junction does not follow the germline gene, possibly because of a read error. DNA of the CDR3: TGTGCCAGTAGCCTGGACAGCGGAGGTTCACCCCTCTACTTT. This encodes CASSLDSGGSPLYF. J is TRBJ1-6 and V is TRBV19; D perhaps matches TRBD1 (6 bases). The V gene's germline CDR1 is LNHDA and CDR2 SQIVND (reference sequence). This CDR3 is built from 14 residues. Variable domain in full (rest from reference TRBV19 and TRBJ1-6): DGGITQSPKYLFRKEGQNVTLSCEQNLNHDAMYWYRQDPGQGLRLIYYSQIVNDFQKGDIAEGYSVSREKKESFPLTVTSAQKNPTAFYLCASSLDSGGSPLYFGNGTRLTVT.

This chain uses TRBV6-6 with TRBJ2-1; TRBD2 agrees at 8 bases. In germline, CDR1 is MNHNY, CDR2 SVGAGI (reference sequence). The junction had 2 bases not matched to a gene; V was cut back by 7 bases and J by 0 bases. The CDR3 spans 14 residues. The CDR3 coding sequence is TGTGCCAGCACAGCGGGGGTCTCCTACAATGAGCAGTTCTTC. It codes for CASTAGVSYNEQFF.

The chain uses TRBV6-1 and TRBJ2-1; TRBD1 might be the D (6 bases). Deletions cut 1 base from V and 5 bases from J, with 15 bases between. There are 16 residues in the CDR3. The V gene's germline CDR1 is MNHNS and CDR2 SASEGT. Here the CDR3 reads CASSEGSGDPHNEQFF. CDR3 coding DNA: TGTGCCAGCAGTGAAGGTTCAGGGGACCCCCACAATGAGCAGTTCTTC.

The rearrangement uses TRBV25-1 and TRBJ1-2, with unresolved D. Trimming removed 3 bases from V and 4 bases from J, with 12 bases in between. This CDR3 is built from 14 residues. Germline V lookup: CDR1 MGHDK, CDR2 SYGVNS. In DNA, the CDR3 is TGTGCCAGCAGTGAGGCAACAGAACTCTATGGCTACACCTTC. It is translated as CASSEATELYGYTF.

A single count supports this clone. The chain carries TRBV24-1 and TRBJ2-2; no definite D call. The CDR3 has 14 amino acids. Trimming left V 7 bases short and J 7 bases short, with 15 bases between. Per germline, CDR1 KGHDR and CDR2 SFDVKD. The CDR3 here is CATSPQSGVGELFF. CDR3 DNA sequence: TGTGCCACCAGCCCCCAGTCGGGTGTCGGGGAGCTGTTTTTT.

This chain uses TRBV15 with TRBJ2-5, with a weak D call TRBD1 (6 bases). CDR3 length: 20 amino acids. CDR1 is LNHNV and CDR2 is YYDKDF in the germline V gene (reference sequence). Trimming stripped 5 bases from V and 4 bases from J, with 32 bases between. CDR3 in amino acids: CATSSPGKIGQTIPAETQYF. CDR3 sequence (DNA): TGTGCCACCAGCTCGCCGGGGAAGATTGGACAGACGATCCCCGCAGAGACCCAGTACTTC.

The chain joins TRBV6-5 to TRBJ2-3, with D possibly called TRBD1 or TRBD2 (5 bases each). Germline values: CDR1 MNHEY, CDR2 SVGAGI. CDR3 size: 14 residues. V lost 7 bases and J 3 bases, leaving 14 bases between the germline ends. CDR3 DNA sequence: TGTGCCAGCATCCGGGACCCGCCAACAGATACGCAGTATTTT. It translates to CASIRDPPTDTQYF.

J is TRBJ2-5 and V is TRBV3-1 (or the pseudogene TRBV3-2); D may be TRBD1 (5 bases). Germline loops: CDR1 LGHDT, CDR2 YNNKEL (reference sequence). Trimming shortened V by 1 base and J by 0 bases, and 15 bases separated the two germline ends. The CDR3 length is 17 residues. CDR3 nucleotides: TGTGCCAGCAGCCAAGGGGCAGGCAGGGCCTACCAAGAGACCCAGTACTTC. Its protein is CASSQGAGRAYQETQYF.

A note on this clone: Germline and junction disagree at one end, which may indicate a read error. Additional DNA sequences in this sample encode the identical CDR3. V is TRBV30 and J is TRBJ2-5, with 9 nucleotides matching TRBD1. The CDR3 totals 15 residues. Germline values: CDR1 GTSNPN, CDR2 SVGIG (reference sequence). The CDR3 loop reads CAWNPPGQGGETQYF. The CDR3 nucleotides read TGTGCTTGGAATCCACCGGGACAGGGTGGGGAGACCCAGTACTTC.

The chain recombines TRBV30 with TRBJ1-1; D unresolved. The CDR3 length is 14 residues. V was pared by 0 bases and J by 11 bases, with 19 bases between. CDR1 is GTSNPN, CDR2 SVGIG, per germline (reference sequence). The chain's CDR3 is CAWSVNGQQGGAFF. The CDR3 DNA reads TGTGCCTGGAGTGTCAACGGGCAACAAGGAGGGGCTTTCTTT.